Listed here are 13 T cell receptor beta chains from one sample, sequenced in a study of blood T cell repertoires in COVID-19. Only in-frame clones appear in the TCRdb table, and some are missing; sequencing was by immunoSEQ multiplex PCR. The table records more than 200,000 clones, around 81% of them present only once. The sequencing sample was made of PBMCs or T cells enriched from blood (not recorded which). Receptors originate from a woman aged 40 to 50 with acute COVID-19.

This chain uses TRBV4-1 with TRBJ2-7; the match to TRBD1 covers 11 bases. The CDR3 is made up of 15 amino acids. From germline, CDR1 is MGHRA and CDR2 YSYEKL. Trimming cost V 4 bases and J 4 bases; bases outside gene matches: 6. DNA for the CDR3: TGCGCCAGCAGCCTGCAGGACAGGGGGCTTTACGAGCAGTACTTC. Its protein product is CASSLQDRGLYEQYF.

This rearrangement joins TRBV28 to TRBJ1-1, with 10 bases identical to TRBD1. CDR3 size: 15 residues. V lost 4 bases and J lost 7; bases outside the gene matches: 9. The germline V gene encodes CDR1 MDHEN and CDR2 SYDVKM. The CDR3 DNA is TGTGCCAGCAGTTACAGGGACAGGGGAGTGGGTGAAGCTTTCTTT. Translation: CASSYRDRGVGEAFF.

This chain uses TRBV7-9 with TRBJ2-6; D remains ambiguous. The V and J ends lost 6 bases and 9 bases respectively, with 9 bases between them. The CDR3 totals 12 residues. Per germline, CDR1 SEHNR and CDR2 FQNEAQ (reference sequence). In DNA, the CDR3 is TGTGCCAGCAGTTTAAGACTCAACGTCCTGACTTTC. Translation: CASSLRLNVLTF.

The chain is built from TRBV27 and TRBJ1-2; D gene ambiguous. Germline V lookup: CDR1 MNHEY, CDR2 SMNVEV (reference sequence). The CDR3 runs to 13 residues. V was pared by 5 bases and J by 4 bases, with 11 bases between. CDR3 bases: TGTGCCAGCAGTCCGACATATACCTATGGCTACACCTTC. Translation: CASSPTYTYGYTF.

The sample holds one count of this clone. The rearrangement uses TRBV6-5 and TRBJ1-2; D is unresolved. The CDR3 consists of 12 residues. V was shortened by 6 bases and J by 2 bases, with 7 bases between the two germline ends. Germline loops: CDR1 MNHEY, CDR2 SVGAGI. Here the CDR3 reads CASSGNNYGYTF. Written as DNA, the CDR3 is TGTGCCAGCAGCGGTAACAACTATGGCTACACCTTC.

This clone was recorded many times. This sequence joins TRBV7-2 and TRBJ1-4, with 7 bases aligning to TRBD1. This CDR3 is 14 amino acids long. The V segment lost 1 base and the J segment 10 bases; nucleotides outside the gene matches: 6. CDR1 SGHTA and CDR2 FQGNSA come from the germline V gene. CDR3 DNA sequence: TGTGCCAGCAGCTTAGATGGGACAGTTCCAAAACTGTTTTTT. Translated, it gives CASSLDGTVPKLFF.

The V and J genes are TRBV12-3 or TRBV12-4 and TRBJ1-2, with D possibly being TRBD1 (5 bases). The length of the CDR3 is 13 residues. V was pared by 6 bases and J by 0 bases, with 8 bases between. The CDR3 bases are TGTGCCAGCAGGCGGACACCTAACTATGGCTACACCTTC. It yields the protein CASRRTPNYGYTF.

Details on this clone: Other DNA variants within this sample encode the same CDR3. The CDR3 loop reads CAWGTGGGYTF. Here the CDR3 DNA reads TGTGCCTGGGGGACAGGAGGCGGCTACACCTTC. The chain employs TRBV30 and TRBJ1-2; 8 bases agree with TRBD1. V dropped 5 bases and J dropped 8; count of bases not matched to a gene: 4. The CDR3 is 11 residues long. Germline lookup yields CDR1 GTSNPN and CDR2 SVGIG (reference sequence).

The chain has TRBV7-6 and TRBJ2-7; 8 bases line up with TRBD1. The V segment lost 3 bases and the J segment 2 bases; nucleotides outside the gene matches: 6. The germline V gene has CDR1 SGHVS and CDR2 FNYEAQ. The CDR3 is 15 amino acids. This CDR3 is CASSFSGTGTYEQYF. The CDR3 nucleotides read TGTGCCAGCAGCTTCTCCGGGACAGGAACCTACGAGCAGTACTTC.

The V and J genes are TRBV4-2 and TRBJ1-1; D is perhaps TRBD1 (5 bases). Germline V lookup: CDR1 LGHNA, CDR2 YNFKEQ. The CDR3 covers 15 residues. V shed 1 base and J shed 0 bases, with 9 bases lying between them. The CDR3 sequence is CASSQGWTLNTEAFF. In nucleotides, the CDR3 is TGTGCCAGCAGCCAAGGGTGGACATTGAACACTGAAGCTTTCTTT.

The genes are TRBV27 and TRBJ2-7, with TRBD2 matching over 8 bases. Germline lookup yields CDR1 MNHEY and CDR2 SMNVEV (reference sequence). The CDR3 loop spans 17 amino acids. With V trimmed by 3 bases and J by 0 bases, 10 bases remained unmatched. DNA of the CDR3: TGTGCCAGCAGTTTTGGCCTAGCGGGCCCGAGCTCCTACGAGCAGTACTTC. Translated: CASSFGLAGPSSYEQYF.

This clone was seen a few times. The CDR3 nucleotides read TGTGCCAGCAGCGTAGCCGGGGGTGGTTCACCCCTCCACTTT. Its protein is CASSVAGGGSPLHF. This sequence joins TRBV9 and TRBJ1-6; D is possibly TRBD1 (5 bases). The CDR3 covers 14 residues. The V end was cut by 0 bases, the J end by 9 bases, with 10 bases between. Germline V gives CDR1 SGDLS, CDR2 YYNGEE.

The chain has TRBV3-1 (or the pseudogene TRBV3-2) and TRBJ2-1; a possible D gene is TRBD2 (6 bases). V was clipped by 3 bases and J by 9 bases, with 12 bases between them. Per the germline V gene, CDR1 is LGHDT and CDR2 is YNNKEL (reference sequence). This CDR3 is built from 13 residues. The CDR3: CASSQTRLGEQFF. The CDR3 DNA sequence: TGTGCCAGCAGCCAGACTAGACTGGGTGAGCAGTTCTTC.